Below are 9 T cell receptor beta chains sequenced from a single sample in a study of patients and donors after allogeneic stem cell transplantation. TCRdb ran MiXCR on the RT-PCR reads and lists one entry per CDR3 protein. Of 800,000 to 1,000,000 distinct CDR3 sequences in the sample, roughly 18% were seen once. The sequencing input was blood, either unsorted or a sorted T cell fraction (not recorded which). These receptors were taken from a human donor who was either an allogeneic HSCT recipient or a stem cell or donor lymphocyte infusion donor (not recorded which). It is not recorded whose cells these are; they may come from a transplant donor.

This clonotype has just a few counts. V usage is TRBV10-2 and J usage is TRBJ2-1, with 9 nucleotides matching TRBD2. V dropped 8 bases and J dropped 6; count of bases not matched to a gene: 8. Germline values: CDR1 WSHSY, CDR2 SAAADI. CDR3 length equals 14 residues. CDR3 loop: CASLAGGPVNEQFF. The CDR3 DNA reads TGCGCCAGCCTTGCGGGGGGGCCGGTCAATGAGCAGTTCTTC.

This clonotype came up a few times. The chain recombines TRBV4-2 with TRBJ2-7; TRBD2 matches at 7 bases. Trimming removed 0 bases from V and 8 bases from J; junction bases left unmatched: 7. The CDR3 loop spans 14 amino acids. Germline CDR1 reads LGHNA; CDR2 reads YNFKEQ. CDR3 DNA sequence: TGTGCCAGCAGCCAAGATCGACTAGCAAATCAGCAGTACTTC. Protein: CASSQDRLANQQYF.

The chain uses TRBV30 and TRBJ2-7; 12 bases map to TRBD2. This CDR3 is 16 amino acids long. The ends lost 5 bases at V and 4 bases at J; junction bases unmatched: 12. Per germline, CDR1 GTSNPN and CDR2 SVGIG (reference sequence). This chain's CDR3 is CAWGAPTSGGGYEQYF. The CDR3, as DNA: TGTGCCTGGGGGGCTCCGACTAGCGGGGGAGGATACGAGCAGTACTTC.

V and J are TRBV24-1 and TRBJ2-2; TRBD2 matches 8 bases. The V gene end was trimmed by 4 bases and the J gene end by 4 bases; junction bases not matched to a gene: 13. The CDR3 sequence is 18 residues long. Germline loops: CDR1 KGHDR, CDR2 SFDVKD. Here the CDR3 reads CATSDPPGSGGSTGELFF. The CDR3 DNA is TGTGCCACCAGTGACCCCCCAGGATCGGGAGGGTCCACCGGGGAGCTGTTTTTT.

This clonotype was detected only a few times. CDR3 region: CATSDPGTSGFTLGETQYF. The CDR3 nucleotides are TGTGCCACCAGTGATCCTGGGACTAGCGGGTTTACTCTCGGCGAGACCCAGTACTTC. The V call is TRBV24-1, the J call TRBJ2-5; TRBD2 aligns across 12 bases. The V gene end was trimmed by 3 bases and the J gene end by 5 bases; junction bases not matched to a gene: 15. CDR3 length: 19 residues. Germline CDR1 and CDR2: KGHDR and SFDVKD.

This clonotype came up a few times. This chain connects TRBV27 to TRBJ2-1, with 7 positions matching TRBD2. Germline CDR1 is MNHEY and CDR2 is SMNVEV (reference sequence). V lost 2 bases and J lost 7; bases outside the gene matches: 17. The CDR3 covers 18 residues. The CDR3 loop is CASSLVLAPGDGQNEQFF. The CDR3, as DNA: TGTGCCAGCAGTTTAGTACTAGCGCCAGGTGATGGTCAGAATGAGCAGTTCTTC.

The chain couples TRBV12-3 or TRBV12-4 to TRBJ2-2; 7 positions agree with TRBD2. This CDR3 is built from 15 residues. Unmatched junction bases numbered 5, after V lost 7 bases and J lost 0 bases. The CDR3 nucleotides read TGTGCCAGCAAGGTGGGGGGGACGAACACCGGGGAGCTGTTTTTT. Its protein is CASKVGGTNTGELFF.

In this sample, this clonotype turned up a few times. This sequence joins TRBV4-3 and TRBJ1-1; possible D gene TRBD1, 6 bases. V was pared by 1 base and J by 0 bases, with 18 bases between. CDR3 length: 18 amino acids. CDR1 is LGHNA and CDR2 is YSLEER in the germline V gene. The CDR3 DNA is TGCGCCAGCAGCCAAGTAATGAGGGGCAGGGGATTGAACACTGAAGCTTTCTTT. Its protein product is CASSQVMRGRGLNTEAFF.

V and J are TRBV4-1 and TRBJ1-1; 8 bases align to TRBD1. Trimming removed 1 base from V and 7 bases from J; junction bases left unmatched: 5. The CDR3 consists of 14 residues. In germline, CDR1 is MGHRA, CDR2 YSYEKL. As DNA, the CDR3 is TGCGCCAGCAGCCAAGCAGGGGGCGCGGGTGAAGCTTTCTTT. Translating gives CASSQAGGAGEAFF.